This T cell receptor (beta chain) was sequenced for a study of cytotoxic CD8 clonotypes in ibrutinib-treated CLL. For the study at large: The study included roughly 10 relapsed/refractory and around 16 treatment-naive patients; roughly 17 had IGHV unmutated disease.

The CDR3 consists of 14 residues. Germline-derived CDR1 and CDR2 are SNHLY and FYNNEI. V was pared by 2 bases and J by 5 bases, with 13 bases between. General observations from the study: Treatment left the uncommon public clonotypes either contracted or stable in frequency.

Sequencing used immunoSEQ multiplex PCR; TCRdb keeps in-frame clones, though not all of them. The profile shows about 50,000 clones, about 50% of them singletons. A note on this clone: Its cognate antigen is unknown.

The J gene is TRBJ2-7, the V gene TRBV2; possible D gene TRBD2, 6 bases. Sequencing used PBMCs, obtained after 24 months of ibrutinib treatment. The sequence derives from a human donor with chronic lymphocytic leukemia. The CDR3 DNA is TGTGCCAGCAGTGAAAATGCGGGGAGTAACGAGCAGTACTTC. Protein sequence: CASSENAGSNEQYF.